The next 13 T cell receptor beta chains were all read from a single sample in a study of regulatory T cells in long-lasting Graves disease. Library construction for TCR beta used iRepertoire HTBI primers and Arm-PCR of CDR3 regions. TCRdb reprocessed the multiplex PCR reads with MiXCR, giving one entry per CDR3 protein. The sample has around 460,000 distinct CDR3 sequences; 14% are singletons. Time point meaning: newly diagnosed GD, antithyroid drugs for less than 3 months. RNA from PBMCs was the source of the TCR library. The data were also submitted as part of a second study, on T cells in Graves' hyperthyroidism and ophthalmopathy.

The sequencing used peripheral blood mononuclear cells (PBMCs), collected at new diagnosis, from a patient treated with antithyroid drugs. Receptors originate from a woman between 50 and 59 years old with Graves disease.

This clonotype was seen repeatedly, ten times or more. V is TRBV6-5 and J is TRBJ1-1; 11 bases fit TRBD1. The CDR3 consists of 17 residues. Germline assignment: CDR1 MNHEY and CDR2 SVGAGI. After removal of 0 bases from V and 2 bases from J, the junction contained 5 bases not matched to a gene. The CDR3 region has the DNA TGTGCCAGCAGTTACTCGGGACAGGGGGTACTAAACACTGAAGCTTTCTTT. It codes for CASSYSGQGVLNTEAFF.

This clonotype came up a few times. CDR3 sequence (DNA): TGCGCCAGCAGTGAGATTTACTCTGGGGCCAACGTCCTGACTTTC. Translation: CASSEIYSGANVLTF. The V and J genes are TRBV10-2 and TRBJ2-6; D remains ambiguous. The germline gives CDR1 WSHSY, CDR2 SAAADI. The CDR3 runs 15 residues. Between the trimmed V and J ends, which lost 2 bases and 0 bases, there was a span of 5 bases.

This clonotype appeared a few times. The chain combines TRBV3-1 with TRBJ2-7; D uncertain. Trimming cost V 2 bases and J 5 bases, with 13 bases left between them. There are 14 residues in the CDR3. Per the germline V gene, CDR1 is LGHDT and CDR2 is YNNKEL (reference sequence). CDR3 sequence reads: CASSQIVGAHEQYF. The CDR3 nucleotides are TGTGCCAGCAGCCAAATTGTAGGAGCCCACGAGCAGTACTTC.

This clonotype was picked up a small number of times. V and J are TRBV30 and TRBJ2-3; D perhaps matches TRBD2 (5 bases). The germline gives CDR1 GTSNPN, CDR2 SVGIG (reference sequence). V lost 1 base and J lost 4, with 6 bases in between. This CDR3 comprises 12 residues. The CDR3 loop is CAWSEGADTQYF. The CDR3 DNA sequence: TGTGCCTGGAGTGAGGGAGCAGATACGCAGTATTTT.

This clonotype was picked up many times. The chain joins TRBV9 to TRBJ1-5; D is ambiguous. V gave up 0 bases and J gave up 7 bases, with 11 bases separating them. CDR3 size: 14 residues. Germline V lookup: CDR1 SGDLS, CDR2 YYNGEE. CDR3 sequence (DNA): TGTGCCAGCAGCGTAGCCGGATTCGGCCAGCCCCAGCATTTT. Translated, it gives CASSVAGFGQPQHF.

This clonotype came up once. A read error is possible here, since a much larger clone lies one base away. The V and J genes are TRBV5-1 and TRBJ1-5; perhaps TRBD1 as D (6 bases). This CDR3 spans 15 amino acids. Germline V gene sequence: CDR1 SGHRS, CDR2 YFSETQ. The CDR3 DNA follows: TGCGCCAGCAGCTTGGCTGGGGGCGACAATCAGTCCCAGCATTTT. Amino acids: CASSLAGGDNQSQHF.

This clonotype was observed at least ten times. The chain is built from TRBV12-3 or TRBV12-4 and TRBJ2-5; maybe TRBD2 (6 bases). Trimming took 7 bases from V and 0 from J, leaving 33 bases between them. This CDR3 region has 21 residues. The CDR3 loop is CASTGHAAAGTDRQYQETQYF. The CDR3 DNA reads TGTGCCAGCACCGGCCACGCGGCGGCGGGAACCGACAGACAGTACCAAGAGACCCAGTACTTC.

Remarks on this clonotype: This clone may be a read error of a much larger clone one base away. The chain links TRBV5-5 to TRBJ2-7; 7 bases fit TRBD2. Germline CDR1 reads SGHKS; CDR2 reads YYEKEE (reference sequence). This CDR3 has 14 residues. Trimming cost V 4 bases and J 5 bases; bases outside gene matches: 9. The CDR3 DNA reads TGTGCCAGCAGCCAACTGGGGGGGGACGACGAGCAGTACTTC. This encodes CASSQLGGDDEQYF.

Points on this clonotype: A read error is possible here, since a much larger clone lies one base away. CDR3 in amino acids: CASSQDLAYEQYF. DNA of the CDR3: TGTGCCAGCAGCCAAGATCTAGCCTACGAGCAGTACTTC. The genes are TRBV3-1 and TRBJ2-7, with no clear D. This CDR3 has 13 residues. Trimming removed 0 bases from V and 2 bases from J, with 5 bases in between. Germline V CDR1 and CDR2: LGHDT, YNNKEL (reference sequence).

The chain links TRBV11-3 to TRBJ2-5; D possibly matches TRBD1 or TRBD2 (5 bases each). V was clipped by 2 bases and J by 0 bases, with 10 bases between them. The germline CDR1 and CDR2 sequences are SGHNT and YENEEA. This CDR3 is built from 15 residues. CDR3 bases: TGTGCCAGCAGCTTAACGGGACGCCACCAAGAGACCCAGTACTTC. Protein sequence: CASSLTGRHQETQYF.

This clonotype appeared many times. This chain uses TRBV5-6 with TRBJ1-1; a possible D gene is TRBD1 (6 bases). This CDR3 spans 14 amino acids. Per the germline V gene, CDR1 is SGHDT and CDR2 is YYEEEE. Trimming stripped 4 bases from V and 3 bases from J, with 13 bases between. This chain's CDR3 is CASSAQGGHTEAFF. For the CDR3, the DNA is TGTGCCAGCAGCGCACAGGGAGGGCACACTGAAGCTTTCTTT.

The chain couples TRBV5-1 to TRBJ2-7; 9 bases line up with TRBD2. CDR1 SGHRS and CDR2 YFSETQ come from the germline V gene. The CDR3 runs 15 residues. V gave up 4 bases and J gave up 3 bases; unmatched junction bases: 8. The CDR3 sequence is CASSRGTSSYYEQYF. The CDR3 DNA reads as TGCGCCAGCAGCCGAGGGACTAGCTCATACTACGAGCAGTACTTC.

In this sample, this clonotype turned up many times. The chain combines TRBV6-1 with TRBJ1-5; D is ambiguous. The CDR3 is 15 residues long. The V gene's germline CDR1 is MNHNS and CDR2 SASEGT. V gave up 2 bases and J gave up 0 bases, with 8 bases separating them. CDR3 nucleotides: TGTGCCAGCAGTGAATTACAGTATAGCAATCAGCCCCAGCATTTT. This gives the protein CASSELQYSNQPQHF.